The clone carrying this TCR beta chain was seen repeatedly, ten times or more. The TCR beta CDR3 regions underwent amplification using RNA transcripts as the source. Researchers ran a first-round RT-PCR on the TCR CDR3 using the HTBI primer set. Using its own MiXCR run on the multiplex PCR reads, TCRdb lists one record per CDR3 protein. The sample holds about 280,000 distinct CDR3 sequences, 25% seen once. The sample comes from a study of T cells in Graves' hyperthyroidism and ophthalmopathy. The CDR3 loop spans 14 amino acids. The germline V and J ends were trimmed by 4 bases and 3 bases, with 10 bases remaining between them. From germline, CDR1 is SNHLY and CDR2 FYNNEI. From 10 ml of fresh peripheral blood, PBMCs were isolated.

Sequencing was performed on blood. This TCR came from a man between 35 and 55 years old with Graves' hyperthyroidism that later progressed to Graves' ophthalmopathy. This chain joins TRBV2 and TRBJ1-5; D call uncertain. CDR3 sequence reads: CASSGDGSNQPQHF. CDR3 bases: TGTGCCAGCAGTGGAGACGGTTCCAATCAGCCCCAGCATTTT.